Following are 11 T cell receptor beta chains from one sample sequenced in a study of CD8 T cells in ankylosing spondylitis. TCRdb reprocessed the 5' RACE reads with MiXCR, giving one entry per CDR3 protein. The sample yields roughly 250,000 distinct CDR3 sequences, 10% to 13% seen once. Sample: blood, either unsorted or a sorted T cell fraction (not recorded which). The receptor set was obtained from a male donor with ankylosing spondylitis or in good health (not recorded which).

The rearrangement uses TRBV30 and TRBJ2-4; 11 nucleotides line up with TRBD2. CDR3 size: 14 residues. Germline lookup yields CDR1 GTSNPN and CDR2 SVGIG (reference sequence). The J segment lost 7 bases and the V segment lost 3 bases, leaving 5 bases of the junction unmatched. CDR3 in amino acids: CAWSGTSGTNIQYF. For the CDR3, the DNA is TGTGCCTGGAGCGGGACTAGCGGAACTAACATTCAGTACTTC.

This clonotype was recorded at least ten times. The chain has TRBV5-1 and TRBJ1-5, with D possibly matching TRBD1 (6 bases). The germline V gene encodes CDR1 SGHRS and CDR2 YFSETQ. V shed 0 bases and J shed 7 bases, with 14 bases lying between them. The CDR3 sequence is 15 residues long. The DNA for the CDR3 is TGCGCCAGCAGCTTGGAGGCAGGGGTGGGACAGCCCCAGCATTTT. This translates into CASSLEAGVGQPQHF.

At least ten counts were recorded for this clonotype. The CDR3 DNA follows: TGTGCCAGCAGCTTGAACATCCTTAACTATGGCTACACCTTC. Translated, it gives CASSLNILNYGYTF. The rearrangement uses TRBV5-5 and TRBJ1-2, with unresolved D. Trimming shortened V by 1 base and J by 1 base, and 8 bases separated the two germline ends. In germline, CDR1 is SGHKS, CDR2 YYEKEE (reference sequence). This CDR3 is built from 14 residues.

This clonotype showed up many times. The V and J genes are TRBV29-1 and TRBJ2-7; either TRBD1 or TRBD2 may supply D (5 bases each). The CDR3 covers 12 residues. Germline values: CDR1 SQVTM, CDR2 ANQGSEA. V was cut by 4 bases and J by 9 bases, with 16 bases left in between. CDR3 protein: CSVAGTRDRQYF. The CDR3 DNA is TGCAGCGTTGCGGGGACCCGAGACAGGCAGTACTTC.

This clonotype appeared a few times. The chain has TRBV11-1 and TRBJ1-1; TRBD1 is a possible D gene (6 bases). The V and J ends lost 5 bases and 10 bases respectively, with 11 bases between them. The length of the CDR3 is 11 residues. CDR1 is SGHAT, CDR2 FQDESV, per germline (reference sequence). The CDR3 spells CASSAGAGAFF. CDR3 DNA: TGTGCCAGCAGCGCAGGGGCAGGAGCTTTCTTT.

This chain uses TRBV11-2 with TRBJ2-6, with D maybe TRBD1 (6 bases). Germline CDR1 is SGHAT and CDR2 is FQNNGV. Deletions cut 4 bases from V and 0 bases from J, with 22 bases between. This CDR3 has 20 amino acids. The CDR3 coding sequence is TGTGCCAGCAGCTCCGCCCCCCCAGGGGCCGTCAACTCTGGGGCCAACGTCCTGACTTTC. This encodes CASSSAPPGAVNSGANVLTF.

This clonotype was detected ten times or more. The chain links TRBV15 to TRBJ1-3; D gene ambiguous. Trimming left V 0 bases short and J 4 bases short, with 7 bases between. The CDR3 has 14 amino acids. Germline CDR1 is LNHNV and CDR2 is YYDKDF (reference sequence). In DNA, the CDR3 is TGTGCCACCAGCAGAGATTCGACGGGAAACACCATATATTTT. This translates into CATSRDSTGNTIYF.

This clonotype was seen ten or more times. The chain combines TRBV19 with TRBJ2-2; 11 bases align to TRBD2. After removal of 3 bases from V and 5 bases from J, the junction contained 8 bases not matched to a gene. Germline CDR1 reads LNHDA; CDR2 reads SQIVND (reference sequence). The CDR3 has 17 residues. The CDR3 bases are TGTGCCAGTAGTATTGGGACTAGCGGCCGGGGAACCGGGGAGCTGTTTTTT. Translating it yields CASSIGTSGRGTGELFF.

This clonotype was counted at least ten times. The chain is built from TRBV20-1 and TRBJ2-5; no clear D. The CDR3 consists of 10 residues. The V gene's germline CDR1 is DFQATT and CDR2 SNEGSKA (reference sequence). V was pared by 1 base and J by 5 bases, with 2 bases between. The CDR3 reads CSARGETQYF. Here the CDR3 DNA reads TGCAGTGCTAGAGGGGAGACCCAGTACTTC.

In this sample, this clonotype turned up many times. The chain couples TRBV29-1 to TRBJ2-2; D possibly corresponds to TRBD1 (6 bases). CDR1 is SQVTM and CDR2 is ANQGSEA in the germline V gene. V was clipped by 4 bases and J by 1 base, with 16 bases between them. The CDR3 extends over 16 amino acids. The CDR3 loop reads CSVVGRTVQNTGELFF. The CDR3 nucleotides are TGCAGCGTTGTTGGACGGACAGTACAGAACACCGGGGAGCTGTTTTTT.

The sample holds many counts of this clonotype. This rearrangement joins TRBV5-1 to TRBJ2-2; 9 bases line up with TRBD1. Germline V gene sequence: CDR1 SGHRS, CDR2 YFSETQ. This CDR3 contains 19 residues. V gave up 2 bases and J gave up 0 bases; unmatched junction bases: 11. CDR3 nucleotides: TGCGCCAGCAGCTTATCCCGGGACAGGGCTTTAACGAACACCGGGGAGCTGTTTTTT. It translates to CASSLSRDRALTNTGELFF.